Presented here are 30 T cell receptor beta chains from one specimen sequenced in a study of shared clonotypes between healthy human individuals. Clones were sequenced by immunoSEQ multiplex PCR, and TCRdb holds only the in-frame ones, with some missing. The data show over 800,000 clones, with 80% to 95% seen just once and under 30% held by the top ten. Naive CD8 cells comprised CD45RO-negative, CCR7-positively selected cells, excluding terminally differentiated effector memory CD45RA+ cells. Specimen: naive CD8+ T cells sorted from blood. The origin of the receptors is a man younger than 45 in good health.

This chain uses TRBV27 with TRBJ1-2; 8 bases are a match to TRBD1. Germline CDR1 is MNHEY and CDR2 is SMNVEV (reference sequence). V shed 6 bases and J 7 bases; nucleotides not matched to a gene: 4. The CDR3 spans 12 residues. The CDR3 is CASRTGEGGYTF. The CDR3 DNA sequence: TGTGCCAGCAGGACAGGGGAGGGTGGCTACACCTTC.

The rearrangement joins TRBV7-9 to TRBJ2-3; D unresolved. Trimming took 5 bases from V and 8 from J, leaving 11 bases between them. Germline lookup yields CDR1 SEHNR and CDR2 FQNEAQ (reference sequence). The CDR3 runs to 12 residues. The CDR3 DNA follows: TGTGCCAGCAGCCCCCGGCCCGGTACGCAGTATTTT. Translated: CASSPRPGTQYF.

The V gene is TRBV28, the J gene TRBJ2-7; D is perhaps TRBD1 (6 bases). The V end lost 3 bases, the J end lost 3 bases, and 9 bases lay between the germline ends. Germline lookup yields CDR1 MDHEN and CDR2 SYDVKM. The CDR3 extends over 13 amino acids. CDR3 protein: CASSLEDSYEQYF. In DNA, the CDR3 is TGTGCCAGCAGTTTGGAGGACAGCTACGAGCAGTACTTC.

The V call is TRBV9, the J call TRBJ2-7; 7 nucleotides line up with TRBD2. The CDR3 is made up of 14 amino acids. The V segment lost 3 bases and the J segment 9 bases; nucleotides outside the gene matches: 12. Germline lookup yields CDR1 SGDLS and CDR2 YYNGEE. The CDR3 is CASSGGLVEVGQYF. The CDR3 DNA reads as TGTGCCAGCAGCGGAGGACTAGTAGAAGTCGGGCAGTACTTC.

J is TRBJ2-3 and V is TRBV5-4, with 9 bases fitting TRBD2. Germline values: CDR1 SGHNT, CDR2 YYREEE (reference sequence). With V trimmed by 0 bases and J by 3 bases, 5 bases remained unmatched. CDR3 size: 16 residues. CDR3 DNA sequence: TGTGCCAGCAGCTTGGTTATTAGCGGGAGTACAGATACGCAGTATTTT. It translates to CASSLVISGSTDTQYF.

A note on this clone: The sample has other DNA sequences that encode this CDR3 too. The CDR3: CASSEPGELFF. The DNA of the CDR3 is TGCGCCAGCAGTGAGCCCGGGGAGCTGTTTTTT. This chain uses TRBV10-2 with TRBJ2-2; no definite D call. V was trimmed by 2 bases and J by 6 bases, leaving 1 base between them. The V gene's germline CDR1 is WSHSY and CDR2 SAAADI. CDR3 length: 11 residues.

The chain carries TRBV5-1 and TRBJ2-7, with TRBD2 matching 7 bases. V gave up 4 bases and J gave up 2 bases; unmatched junction bases: 9. CDR3 size: 15 residues. In germline, CDR1 is SGHRS, CDR2 YFSETQ. CDR3 in amino acids: CASSHGLVGTYEQYF. The DNA of the CDR3 is TGCGCCAGCAGCCATGGACTAGTTGGGACCTACGAGCAGTACTTC.

J is TRBJ2-5 and V is TRBV27, with 7 bases that match TRBD1. Trimming at V came to 1 base and at J to 4 bases, leaving 3 bases not matched to a gene. The CDR3 is 14 amino acids. Germline-derived CDR1 and CDR2 are MNHEY and SMNVEV (reference sequence). Here the CDR3 reads CASSLYRGGETQYF. Here the CDR3 DNA reads TGTGCCAGCAGTTTATACAGGGGTGGAGAGACCCAGTACTTC.

This chain links TRBV6-1 with TRBJ2-2; D is undetermined. With 2 bases removed from V and 1 base from J, the gap between germline ends came to 8 bases. Germline assignment: CDR1 MNHNS and CDR2 SASEGT. This CDR3 is built from 15 residues. The CDR3 is CASSEWAVNTGELFF. The CDR3 nucleotides read TGTGCCAGCAGTGAATGGGCAGTGAACACCGGGGAGCTGTTTTTT.

The rearrangement joins TRBV7-9 to TRBJ2-1; no clear D. The CDR3 is made up of 14 amino acids. V was pared by 3 bases and J by 0 bases, with 6 bases between. Germline CDR1 is SEHNR and CDR2 is FQNEAQ (reference sequence). In DNA form, the CDR3 reads TGTGCCAGCAGCTTCTTGAGCTCCTACAATGAGCAGTTCTTC. It codes for CASSFLSSYNEQFF.

The rearrangement links TRBV11-2 to TRBJ2-7; 9 positions match TRBD1. Germline CDR1 and CDR2: SGHAT and FQNNGV. The CDR3 has 15 residues. J gave up 3 bases and V 3 bases, and 6 bases lay outside the gene matches. The CDR3 nucleotides are TGTGCCAGCAGCTTCGAGGACAGGGGCCACTACGAGCAGTACTTC. Translated: CASSFEDRGHYEQYF.

The J gene is TRBJ2-5, the V gene TRBV9, with 10 bases lining up with TRBD2. J gave up 4 bases and V 3 bases, and 3 bases lay outside the gene matches. Germline V CDR1 and CDR2: SGDLS, YYNGEE. This CDR3 contains 14 residues. The CDR3 DNA reads as TGTGCCAGCAGCGAGGGACTAGCGACAGAGACCCAGTACTTC. Its protein is CASSEGLATETQYF.

CDR3 nucleotide sequence: TGTGCCAGCTGGGAAACAGGGGATTCCAATGAGCAGTTCTTC. This encodes CASWETGDSNEQFF. The V and J genes are TRBV7-2 and TRBJ2-1, with 7 positions matching TRBD1. With 8 bases clipped from V and 6 bases from J, the junction kept 10 bases outside the gene matches. The CDR3 totals 14 residues. Germline V CDR1 and CDR2: SGHTA, FQGNSA.

The chain carries TRBV27 and TRBJ2-7; 10 nucleotides align to TRBD2. Trimming cost V 6 bases and J 3 bases; bases outside gene matches: 8. The V gene's germline CDR1 is MNHEY and CDR2 SMNVEV (reference sequence). The CDR3 extends over 15 amino acids. As DNA, the CDR3 is TGTGCCAGCAGCAACCCTCTAGCGGGAGTCTACGAGCAGTACTTC. It specifies CASSNPLAGVYEQYF.

A single count supports this clone. The gene calls are TRBV18 and TRBJ2-7; D call uncertain. The CDR3 runs to 14 residues. Trimming removed 2 bases at V and 4 bases at J, with 12 bases between. Germline lookup yields CDR1 KGHSH and CDR2 LQKENI. The CDR3 DNA follows: TGTGCCAGCTCACCAGAAAGGGTGGGTTACGAGCAGTACTTC. This translates into CASSPERVGYEQYF.

The chain joins TRBV5-8 to TRBJ2-7; D gene uncertain. CDR3 size: 15 residues. V was cut by 0 bases and J by 0 bases, with 10 bases left in between. Germline CDR1 is SGHTS and CDR2 is YDEGEE. Here the CDR3 reads CASSLGKGFSYEQYF. CDR3 in DNA: TGTGCCAGCAGCTTGGGTAAAGGGTTCTCCTACGAGCAGTACTTC.

The V and J genes are TRBV27 and TRBJ2-5; possibly TRBD1 for D (5 bases). This CDR3 contains 13 residues. Germline CDR1 MNHEY, CDR2 SMNVEV (reference sequence). Trimming stripped 5 bases from V and 5 bases from J, with 12 bases between. The CDR3, as DNA: TGTGCCAGCAGTGTCCAAGGGGTGGAGACCCAGTACTTC. Translation: CASSVQGVETQYF.

This chain joins TRBV27 and TRBJ2-7; 7 bases line up with TRBD1. Trimming took 8 bases from V and 2 from J; bases not matched to a gene: 9. This CDR3 spans 14 amino acids. In germline, CDR1 is MNHEY, CDR2 SMNVEV (reference sequence). CDR3 protein: CASAPGQATYEQYF. The CDR3 DNA is TGTGCCAGCGCCCCCGGACAGGCCACCTACGAGCAGTACTTC.

A word on this clone: The identical CDR3 is also encoded by other nucleotide sequences in the sample. The chain joins TRBV5-1 to TRBJ2-5; 12 nucleotides match TRBD2. Germline CDR1 and CDR2: SGHRS and YFSETQ. The junction had 1 base not matched to a gene; V was cut back by 0 bases and J by 4 bases. This CDR3 region has 15 residues. The CDR3: CASSLGLAGVETQYF. The CDR3 DNA sequence: TGCGCCAGCAGCTTGGGACTAGCGGGAGTAGAGACCCAGTACTTC.

The sample holds many counts of this clone. Other DNA sequences in this sample translate to the same CDR3. The gene calls are TRBV11-2 and TRBJ2-7; the D gene could be TRBD1 or TRBD2 (6 bases each). This CDR3 comprises 13 residues. V lost 5 bases and J lost 2, with 10 bases in between. Germline V gives CDR1 SGHAT, CDR2 FQNNGV. The CDR3 protein is CASSPGGPYEQYF. In DNA, the CDR3 is TGTGCCAGCAGCCCCGGGGGCCCCTACGAGCAGTACTTC.

The chain joins TRBV13 to TRBJ2-7, with a possible D match to TRBD2 (5 bases). The CDR3 extends over 14 amino acids. Germline V lookup: CDR1 PRHDT, CDR2 FYEKMQ (reference sequence). V was cut by 1 base and J by 6 bases, with 13 bases left in between. CDR3 in DNA: TGTGCCAGCAGCTTAGATAGTCCTGCGGGCGAGCAGTACTTC. Its protein is CASSLDSPAGEQYF.

This clone was seen many times. The chain has TRBV29-1 and TRBJ2-1, with a weak D call TRBD1 (6 bases). This CDR3 comprises 17 residues. The V gene's germline CDR1 is SQVTM and CDR2 ANQGSEA. The V end lost 1 base, the J end lost 0 bases, and 16 bases lay between the germline ends. CDR3 loop: CSVEGRAQGSSYNEQFF. CDR3 nucleotides: TGCAGCGTTGAAGGCCGTGCCCAGGGGAGCTCCTACAATGAGCAGTTCTTC.

This sequence joins TRBV7-2 and TRBJ1-2; D remains ambiguous. The V end lost 1 base, the J end lost 1 base, and 13 bases lay between the germline ends. CDR1 is SGHTA, CDR2 FQGNSA, per germline. The CDR3 has 16 residues. The CDR3 protein is CASSLDNKNHNYGYTF. In DNA form, the CDR3 reads TGTGCCAGCAGCTTAGATAACAAAAACCATAACTATGGCTACACCTTC.

About this clone itself: Other DNA sequences in the same sample also yield this CDR3. V usage is TRBV4-1 and J usage is TRBJ1-5, with D uncertain. V lost 1 base to trimming and J lost 5 bases, with 12 bases between them. Germline V gene sequence: CDR1 MGHRA, CDR2 YSYEKL. This CDR3 is built from 15 residues. The CDR3 sequence is CASSQVGGEDQPQHF. CDR3 coding DNA: TGCGCCAGCAGCCAAGTCGGCGGGGAGGATCAGCCCCAGCATTTT.

The genes are TRBV29-1 and TRBJ2-3, with 10 bases identical to TRBD2. The germline V gene encodes CDR1 SQVTM and CDR2 ANQGSEA. J lost 4 bases, V lost 7 bases, and 17 bases had no gene match. This CDR3 spans 17 amino acids. CDR3 sequence (DNA): TGCAGCGCCGACCTTCTTTTACTAGCGGGGAGATCAGATACGCAGTATTTT. It yields the protein CSADLLLLAGRSDTQYF.

The chain employs TRBV2 and TRBJ2-7, with D unresolved. Germline values: CDR1 SNHLY, CDR2 FYNNEI. The CDR3 is made up of 12 amino acids. V was clipped by 7 bases and J by 3 bases, with 10 bases between them. This CDR3 is CASTGQRYEQYF. The CDR3 region has the DNA TGTGCCAGCACGGGCCAGCGCTACGAGCAGTACTTC.

The CDR3 nucleotides read TGTGCCTGGAACACAGGCACCCCCTACGAGCAGTACTTC. This gives the protein CAWNTGTPYEQYF. The chain carries TRBV30 and TRBJ2-7; D might be TRBD1 (5 bases). The CDR3 loop spans 13 amino acids. Trimming shortened V by 4 bases and J by 2 bases, and 12 bases separated the two germline ends. Germline V gene sequence: CDR1 GTSNPN, CDR2 SVGIG (reference sequence).

With regard to this clone: Just one base apart from a much larger clone, this may be a read error. Other DNA sequences within the sample encode an identical CDR3. This rearrangement joins TRBV2 to TRBJ2-7; 7 positions agree with TRBD1. CDR3 length: 12 residues. In germline, CDR1 is SNHLY, CDR2 FYNNEI. With V trimmed by 6 bases and J by 3 bases, 2 bases remained unmatched. The chain's CDR3 is CASRGTVYEQYF. The CDR3 nucleotides read TGTGCCAGCAGGGGGACAGTCTACGAGCAGTACTTC. The whole variable domain, remainder taken from reference TRBV2 and TRBJ2-7, is EPEVTQTPSHQVTQMGQEVILRCVPISNHLYFYWYRQILGQKVEFLVSFYNNEISEKSEIFDDQFSVERPDGSNFTLKIRSTKLEDSAMYFCASRGTVYEQYFGPGTRLTVT.

The chain combines TRBV30 with TRBJ2-2; 9 bases line up with TRBD2. The ends lost 8 bases at V and 0 bases at J; junction bases unmatched: 7. Germline loops: CDR1 GTSNPN, CDR2 SVGIG (reference sequence). The CDR3 covers 15 residues. CDR3 sequence: CARASGIANTGELFF. The CDR3, as DNA: TGTGCCCGAGCTAGCGGGATAGCGAACACCGGGGAGCTGTTTTTT.

The chain is built from TRBV6-5 and TRBJ2-5, with TRBD1 as a possible D gene (5 bases). The V and J ends lost 1 base and 1 base respectively, with 7 bases between them. The germline CDR1 and CDR2 sequences are MNHEY and SVGAGI. CDR3 size: 14 residues. The CDR3: CASSYWQGQETQYF. The DNA of the CDR3 is TGTGCCAGCAGTTACTGGCAGGGCCAAGAGACCCAGTACTTC.